This T cell receptor beta chain is drawn from a study of memory B cells and T cells in multiple sclerosis. Study-level findings and limits: Clone-set sizes differed between compartments, so shared clonotype counts needed normalization.

The germline V gene encodes CDR1 SGHRS and CDR2 YFSETQ. CDR3 length: 16 amino acids. V was trimmed by 5 bases and J by 1 base, leaving 15 bases between them. Note on this clone: Antigen: not known.

Assay used: immunoSEQ multiplex PCR; TCRdb lists only in-frame clones, some missing. The sample consists of about 32,000 clones, around 88% of them appearing once. After stimulus-free culture, autoproliferating CFSE-dim and non-proliferating CFSE-high T cells were sequenced separately. Over 4.5x10^7 CFSE-labeled PBMCs were cultured 6 to 7 days unstimulated, then replicate wells were pooled. Without exogenous stimuli, roughly 0.49 uM CFSE-labeled PBMCs were cultured serum-free. The chain has TRBV5-1 and TRBJ2-2; D unclear. The source is a human donor with multiple sclerosis. The material sequenced was PBMCs from blood kept in culture. The DNA of the CDR3 is TGCGCCAGCAGACCAGCCGGGTTTCTGAACACCGGGGAGCTGTTTTTT. As protein: CASRPAGFLNTGELFF.